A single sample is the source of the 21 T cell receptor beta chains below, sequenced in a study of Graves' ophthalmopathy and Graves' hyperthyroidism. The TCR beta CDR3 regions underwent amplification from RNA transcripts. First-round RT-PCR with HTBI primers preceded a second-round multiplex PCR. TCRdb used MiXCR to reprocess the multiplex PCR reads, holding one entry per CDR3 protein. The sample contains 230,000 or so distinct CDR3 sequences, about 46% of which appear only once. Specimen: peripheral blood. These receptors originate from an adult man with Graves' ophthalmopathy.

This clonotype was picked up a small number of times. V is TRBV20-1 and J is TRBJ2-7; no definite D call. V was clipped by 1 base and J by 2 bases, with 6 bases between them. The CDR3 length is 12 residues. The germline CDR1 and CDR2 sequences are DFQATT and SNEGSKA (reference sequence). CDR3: CSARAQAYEQYF. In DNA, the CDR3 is TGCAGTGCTAGAGCTCAGGCCTACGAGCAGTACTTC.

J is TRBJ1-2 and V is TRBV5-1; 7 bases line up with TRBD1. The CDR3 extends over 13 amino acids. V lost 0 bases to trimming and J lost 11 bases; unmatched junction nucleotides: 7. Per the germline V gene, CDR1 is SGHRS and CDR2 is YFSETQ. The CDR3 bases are TGCGCCAGCAGCTTGGTCGGCAGGGGGGAGTACACCTTC. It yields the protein CASSLVGRGEYTF.

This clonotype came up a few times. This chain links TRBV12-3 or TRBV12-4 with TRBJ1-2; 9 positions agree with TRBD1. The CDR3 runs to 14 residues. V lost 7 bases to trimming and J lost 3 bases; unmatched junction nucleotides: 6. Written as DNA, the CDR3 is TGTGCCAGCATCAAACAGGGGGCTGACTATGGCTACACCTTC. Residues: CASIKQGADYGYTF.

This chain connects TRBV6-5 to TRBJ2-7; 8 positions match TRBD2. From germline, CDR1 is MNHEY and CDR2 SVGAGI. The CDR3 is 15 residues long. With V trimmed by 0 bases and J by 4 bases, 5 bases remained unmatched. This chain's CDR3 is CASSYSGGGKYEQYF. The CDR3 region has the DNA TGTGCCAGCAGTTACTCTGGCGGGGGGAAATACGAGCAGTACTTC.

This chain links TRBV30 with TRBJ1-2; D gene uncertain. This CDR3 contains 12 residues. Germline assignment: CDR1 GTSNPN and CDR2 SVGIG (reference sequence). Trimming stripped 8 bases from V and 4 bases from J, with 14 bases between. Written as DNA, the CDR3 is TGTGCCGGTGTATCGGCTGGCTATGGCTACACCTTC. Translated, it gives CAGVSAGYGYTF.

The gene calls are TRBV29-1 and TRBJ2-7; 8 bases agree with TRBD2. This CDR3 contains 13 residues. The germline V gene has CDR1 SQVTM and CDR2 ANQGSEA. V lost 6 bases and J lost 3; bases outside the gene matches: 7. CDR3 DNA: TGCAGCGTGTCGGGACTAGGAAACTACGAGCAGTACTTC. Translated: CSVSGLGNYEQYF.

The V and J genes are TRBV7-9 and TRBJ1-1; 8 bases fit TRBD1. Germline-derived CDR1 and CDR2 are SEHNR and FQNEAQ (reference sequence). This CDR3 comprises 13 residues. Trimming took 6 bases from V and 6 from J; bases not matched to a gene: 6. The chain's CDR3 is CASSEADRAEAFF. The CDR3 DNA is TGTGCCAGCAGTGAAGCGGACAGGGCTGAAGCTTTCTTT.

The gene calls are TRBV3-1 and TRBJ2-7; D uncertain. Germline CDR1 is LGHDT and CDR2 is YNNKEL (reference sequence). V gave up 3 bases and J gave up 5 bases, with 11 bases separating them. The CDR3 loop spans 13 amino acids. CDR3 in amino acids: CASSHLGTHEQYF. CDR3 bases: TGTGCCAGCAGCCACCTGGGTACCCACGAGCAGTACTTC.

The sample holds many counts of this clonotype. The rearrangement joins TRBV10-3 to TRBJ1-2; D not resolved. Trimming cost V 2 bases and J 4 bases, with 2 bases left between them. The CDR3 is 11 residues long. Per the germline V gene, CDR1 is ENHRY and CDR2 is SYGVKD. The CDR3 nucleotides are TGTGCCATCAGTGAGAGCTATGGCTACACCTTC. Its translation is CAISESYGYTF.

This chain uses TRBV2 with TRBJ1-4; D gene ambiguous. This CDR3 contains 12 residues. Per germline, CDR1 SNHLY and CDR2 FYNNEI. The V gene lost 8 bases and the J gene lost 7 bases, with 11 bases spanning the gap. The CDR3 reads CASADGPEKLFF. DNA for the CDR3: TGTGCCAGCGCGGACGGTCCTGAAAAACTGTTTTTT.

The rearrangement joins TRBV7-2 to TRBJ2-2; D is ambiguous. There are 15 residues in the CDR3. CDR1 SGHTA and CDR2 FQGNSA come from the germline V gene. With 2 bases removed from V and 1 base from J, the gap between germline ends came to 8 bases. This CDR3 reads CASSLTTGNTGELFF. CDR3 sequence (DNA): TGTGCCAGCAGCTTAACAACTGGGAACACCGGGGAGCTGTTTTTT.

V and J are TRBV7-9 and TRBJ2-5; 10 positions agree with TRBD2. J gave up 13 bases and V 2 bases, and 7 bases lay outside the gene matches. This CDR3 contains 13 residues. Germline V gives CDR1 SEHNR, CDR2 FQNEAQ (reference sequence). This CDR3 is CASSLLSGGRRYF. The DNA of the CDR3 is TGTGCCAGCAGCTTACTTAGCGGGGGGCGACGGTACTTC.

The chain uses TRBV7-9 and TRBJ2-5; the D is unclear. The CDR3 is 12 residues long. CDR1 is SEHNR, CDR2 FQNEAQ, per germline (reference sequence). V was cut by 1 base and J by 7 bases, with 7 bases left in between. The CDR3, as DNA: TGTGCCAGCAGCTTAGATCCTGGGACCCAGTACTTC. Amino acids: CASSLDPGTQYF.

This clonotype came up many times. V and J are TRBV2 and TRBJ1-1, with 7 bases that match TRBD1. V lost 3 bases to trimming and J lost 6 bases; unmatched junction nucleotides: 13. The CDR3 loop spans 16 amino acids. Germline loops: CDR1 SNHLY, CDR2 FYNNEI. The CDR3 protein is CASSEHTRGRRAEAFF. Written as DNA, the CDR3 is TGTGCCAGCAGTGAGCATACCAGGGGGAGAAGGGCTGAAGCTTTCTTT. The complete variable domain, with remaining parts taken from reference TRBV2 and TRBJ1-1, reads EPEVTQTPSHQVTQMGQEVILRCVPISNHLYFYWYRQILGQKVEFLVSFYNNEISEKSEIFDDQFSVERPDGSNFTLKIRSTKLEDSAMYFCASSEHTRGRRAEAFFGQGTRLTVV.

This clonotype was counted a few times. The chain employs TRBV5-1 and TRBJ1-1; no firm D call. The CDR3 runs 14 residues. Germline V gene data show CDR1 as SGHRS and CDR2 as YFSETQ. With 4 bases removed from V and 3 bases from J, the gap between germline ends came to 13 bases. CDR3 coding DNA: TGCGCCAGCAGCGTTGACACCTCATACACTGAAGCTTTCTTT. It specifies CASSVDTSYTEAFF.

CDR3 sequence reads: CACRGEYTEAFF. CDR3 coding DNA: TGTGCATGCCGAGGGGAGTACACTGAAGCTTTCTTT. The rearrangement links TRBV2 to TRBJ1-1; possibly TRBD1 for D (5 bases). The CDR3 is made up of 12 amino acids. Germline CDR1 reads SNHLY; CDR2 reads FYNNEI.

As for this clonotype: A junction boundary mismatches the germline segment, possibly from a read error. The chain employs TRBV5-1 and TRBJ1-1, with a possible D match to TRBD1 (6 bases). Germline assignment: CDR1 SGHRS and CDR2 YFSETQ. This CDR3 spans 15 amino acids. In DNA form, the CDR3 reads TGTGCCAGCAGCTTGGCACTCGCAGGGGACACTGAAGCTTTCTTT. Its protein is CASSLALAGDTEAFF.

The CDR3 DNA reads TGTGCCAGCAGCCCCCGGGACAGGGGATTGGTGTACCAAGAGACCCAGTACTTC. It is translated as CASSPRDRGLVYQETQYF. This chain joins TRBV7-2 and TRBJ2-5, with 10 bases matching TRBD1. The V segment lost 5 bases and the J segment 0 bases; nucleotides outside the gene matches: 12. CDR3 length equals 18 residues. CDR1 and CDR2 (germline): SGHTA, FQGNSA.

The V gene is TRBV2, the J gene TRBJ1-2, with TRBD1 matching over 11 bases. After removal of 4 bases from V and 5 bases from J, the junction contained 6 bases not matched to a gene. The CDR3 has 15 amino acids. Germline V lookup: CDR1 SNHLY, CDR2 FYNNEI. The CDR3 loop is CASSVDRGREYGYTF. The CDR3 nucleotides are TGTGCCAGCAGTGTGGACAGGGGGCGGGAATATGGCTACACCTTC. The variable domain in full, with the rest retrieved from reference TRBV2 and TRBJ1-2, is EPEVTQTPSHQVTQMGQEVILRCVPISNHLYFYWYRQILGQKVEFLVSFYNNEISEKSEIFDDQFSVERPDGSNFTLKIRSTKLEDSAMYFCASSVDRGREYGYTFGSGTRLTVV.

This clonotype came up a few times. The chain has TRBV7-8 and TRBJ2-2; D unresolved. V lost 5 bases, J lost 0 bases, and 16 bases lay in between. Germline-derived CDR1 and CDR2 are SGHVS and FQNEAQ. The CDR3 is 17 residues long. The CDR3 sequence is CASSLGISLANTGELFF. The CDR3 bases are TGTGCCAGCAGCCTAGGGATCTCCCTGGCGAACACCGGGGAGCTGTTTTTT.

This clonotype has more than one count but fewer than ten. CDR3 loop: CASSDVRTGTYEQYF. The DNA for the CDR3 is TGTGCCAGCAGCGATGTTCGGACAGGGACCTACGAGCAGTACTTC. The chain carries TRBV7-6 and TRBJ2-7, with TRBD1 identical over 8 bases. The CDR3 consists of 15 residues. The V and J ends lost 5 bases and 2 bases, in that order; junction bases with no gene match: 8. In germline, CDR1 is SGHVS, CDR2 FNYEAQ.